What follows are 11 T cell receptor beta chains derived from one specimen sequenced in a study of blood T cells in healthy people across ages. For the second PCR, which ran for 7 to 11 cycles, a sample-barcoded 5' primer and a J-beta primer mix were used. One entry per CDR3 protein, called by TCRdb with MiXCR from the 5' RACE reads. The table includes fewer than 2,000,000 distinct CDR3 sequences, about 35% detected once. The specimen was blood. These receptors were collected from a woman younger than 45 in good health.

The gene calls are TRBV27 and TRBJ2-5; D perhaps matches TRBD2 (6 bases). Deletions cut 5 bases from V and 0 bases from J, with 19 bases between. CDR1 is MNHEY and CDR2 is SMNVEV in the germline V gene (reference sequence). CDR3 length equals 17 residues. DNA of the CDR3: TGTGCCAGCAGTATCCCTTTAACTCTAGCGTACCAAGAGACCCAGTACTTC. Protein sequence: CASSIPLTLAYQETQYF.

This clonotype was counted a few times. The V call is TRBV7-9, the J call TRBJ2-1, with 10 bases lining up with TRBD2. The length of the CDR3 is 12 residues. J was trimmed by 15 bases and V by 5 bases; bases with no gene match: 7. Per germline, CDR1 SEHNR and CDR2 FQNEAQ (reference sequence). CDR3 in amino acids: CASSPLAGGPFF. CDR3 DNA: TGTGCCAGCAGCCCCTTAGCGGGGGGCCCGTTCTTC.

The chain has TRBV15 and TRBJ2-7; 7 bases line up with TRBD1. Germline loops: CDR1 LNHNV, CDR2 YYDKDF (reference sequence). The CDR3 totals 13 residues. The ends lost 4 bases at V and 4 bases at J; junction bases unmatched: 4. The CDR3 region has the DNA TGTGCCACCAGCATGGACAGGACTTACGAGCAGTACTTC. Its translation is CATSMDRTYEQYF.

V gene TRBV28 combines with J gene TRBJ1-2, with D possibly matching TRBD1 (6 bases). The germline V gene encodes CDR1 MDHEN and CDR2 SYDVKM. The CDR3 spans 15 residues. V dropped 10 bases and J dropped 2 bases, with 20 bases sitting between them. CDR3 protein: CATIQGAGANYGYTF. Written as DNA, the CDR3 is TGTGCCACCATTCAAGGAGCGGGGGCCAACTATGGCTACACCTTC.

This chain connects TRBV4-1 to TRBJ1-2; 7 bases match TRBD1. CDR3 length: 15 residues. CDR1 is MGHRA and CDR2 is YSYEKL in the germline V gene. Losses at the gene ends were 3 bases for V and 4 bases for J; bases not matched to a gene: 8. CDR3 DNA: TGCGCCAGCAGCCACGAACCGGGACAGAGCTATGGCTACACCTTC. Its protein product is CASSHEPGQSYGYTF.

This clonotype was seen at least ten times. This chain uses TRBV7-9 with TRBJ2-7; no firm D call. Per germline, CDR1 SEHNR and CDR2 FQNEAQ (reference sequence). Trimming took off 4 bases at V and 6 bases at J, with 10 bases between the two ends. This CDR3 has 12 amino acids. CDR3: CASSSPLGEQYF. The CDR3, as DNA: TGTGCCAGCAGCTCCCCCTTGGGCGAGCAGTACTTC.

The rearrangement links TRBV20-1 to TRBJ2-1, with D maybe TRBD2 (5 bases). The V end lost 3 bases, the J end lost 0 bases, and 12 bases lay between the germline ends. This CDR3 has 15 amino acids. Germline V gives CDR1 DFQATT, CDR2 SNEGSKA (reference sequence). CDR3 nucleotides: TGCAGTGCTAGGTCAGCGGAGAGCTCCTACAATGAGCAGTTCTTC. Translating gives CSARSAESSYNEQFF.

The rearrangement uses TRBV5-1 and TRBJ2-1; D unresolved. In germline, CDR1 is SGHRS, CDR2 YFSETQ. CDR3 size: 17 residues. V was clipped by 3 bases and J by 2 bases, with 18 bases between them. This CDR3 reads CASSSPRYGYTYNEQFF. The CDR3 DNA reads as TGCGCCAGCAGCTCGCCGAGGTACGGATACACCTACAATGAGCAGTTCTTC.

This clonotype was observed once. The chain is built from TRBV10-2 and TRBJ1-1; TRBD1 agrees at 10 bases. The germline CDR1 and CDR2 sequences are WSHSY and SAAADI. This CDR3 has 13 amino acids. Losses at the gene ends were 6 bases for V and 8 bases for J; bases not matched to a gene: 6. DNA for the CDR3: TGCGCCAGCAGGGAGACAGGGGGCGCCGAAGCTTTCTTT. It is translated as CASRETGGAEAFF.

The V and J genes are TRBV28 and TRBJ1-6; tentatively, D is TRBD1 (6 bases). V was cut by 5 bases and J by 10 bases, with 24 bases left in between. CDR1 is MDHEN, CDR2 SYDVKM, per germline. The CDR3 has 17 amino acids. In nucleotides, the CDR3 is TGTGCCAGCAGTCCTACCTCACTGGGGGGGCAGAGGTCACCCCTCCACTTT. Its protein is CASSPTSLGGQRSPLHF.

The gene calls are TRBV20-1 and TRBJ1-1; TRBD1 is a possible D gene (5 bases). The CDR3 runs 14 residues. The germline CDR1 and CDR2 sequences are DFQATT and SNEGSKA (reference sequence). The germline V and J ends were trimmed by 6 bases and 0 bases, with 14 bases remaining between them. DNA of the CDR3: TGCAGTGCGCCATTGGACATAATGAACACTGAAGCTTTCTTT. Its protein is CSAPLDIMNTEAFF.